This TCR beta chain is drawn from a study of PD-1 blockade in mismatch repair-deficient tumors. Remarks on this clone: Its matching antigen is unknown.

Trimming left V 0 bases short and J 3 bases short, with 8 bases between. The V gene's germline CDR1 is KGHSH and CDR2 LQKENI. CDR3 length: 14 amino acids. Clones were read by immunoSEQ multiplex PCR, and TCRdb kept only the in-frame ones, dropping some. The sample consists of around 52,000 clones, 81% of them appearing once. Study-level points and caveats: Tumor-resident clones, often absent from pretreatment blood, expanded after pembrolizumab and then contracted.

This sequence originates from an adult with mismatch repair-deficient cancer. The chain employs TRBV18 and TRBJ1-1; D might be TRBD1 (5 bases). The material was peripheral blood, obtained approximately 20 weeks after starting pembrolizumab. The DNA for the CDR3 is TGTGCCAGCTCACCACCGCCCAGGGACACTGAAGCTTTCTTT. Translation: CASSPPPRDTEAFF. The whole variable domain, filled in from reference TRBV18 and TRBJ1-1, reads NAGVMQNPRHLVRRRGQEARLRCSPMKGHSHVYWYRQLPEEGLKFMVYLQKENIIDESGMPKERFSAEFPKEGPSILRIQQVVRGDSAAYFCASSPPPRDTEAFFGQGTRLTVV.